The 7 T cell receptor beta chains below all came from one sample that was sequenced in a study of blood T cells in healthy people across ages. Combining a sample-barcoded 5' primer with a J-beta primer mix, a second PCR ran for about 6 to 12 cycles. A single record per CDR3 protein comes from TCRdb applying MiXCR to the 5' RACE reads. There are 1.5 million to 2 million distinct CDR3 sequences in the sample; over 25% occur only once, and about 8% lies in the top ten. Source material: blood. The source is a woman in her thirties in good health.

This clonotype has ten or more counts. V gene TRBV20-1 combines with J gene TRBJ2-7; 8 bases are a match to TRBD1. V was clipped by 3 bases and J by 2 bases; unmatched bases: 3. The germline gives CDR1 DFQATT, CDR2 SNEGSKA (reference sequence). This CDR3 spans 13 amino acids. The CDR3 region has the DNA TGCAGTGCTAGCAGGACAGGGCCCTACGAGCAGTACTTC. Its translation is CSASRTGPYEQYF.

The J gene is TRBJ2-5, the V gene TRBV6-5, with a tentative D call TRBD2 (6 bases). Germline V gene sequence: CDR1 MNHEY, CDR2 SVGAGI. The CDR3 runs to 14 residues. The V and J ends lost 6 bases and 11 bases respectively, with 22 bases between them. CDR3 nucleotides: TGTGCCAGCAGCCGCCGGGACTCTGGGAATGAGCAGTACTTC. This codes for CASSRRDSGNEQYF.

There are many counts of this clonotype. J is TRBJ2-4 and V is TRBV4-2; no reliable D call. The length of the CDR3 is 15 residues. Trimming took 0 bases from V and 8 from J, leaving 14 bases between them. Germline CDR1 and CDR2: LGHNA and YNFKEQ. The CDR3 bases are TGTGCCAGCAGCCAAGATAGCCCTATAGATTACATTCAGTACTTC. Its protein is CASSQDSPIDYIQYF.

The CDR3 nucleotides read TGCGCCAGCAGCCGAATCAGGGACAGGAACACTGAAGCTTTCTTT. Residues: CASSRIRDRNTEAFF. V gene TRBV5-1 combines with J gene TRBJ1-1; 7 nucleotides match TRBD1. Looked up from germline, CDR1 is SGHRS and CDR2 is YFSETQ. The junction had 7 bases not matched to a gene; V was cut back by 4 bases and J by 1 base. The CDR3 runs to 15 residues. The full variable domain, its missing parts supplied by reference TRBV5-1 and TRBJ1-1, is KAGVTQTPRYLIKTRGQQVTLSCSPISGHRSVSWYQQTPGQGLQFLFEYFSETQRNKGNFPGRFSGRQFSNSRSEMNVSTLELGDSALYLCASSRIRDRNTEAFFGQGTRLTVV.

This clonotype was seen ten or more times. The J gene is TRBJ2-1, the V gene TRBV7-2; 14 bases match TRBD2. V dropped 3 bases and J dropped 7; count of bases not matched to a gene: 5. The germline CDR1 and CDR2 sequences are SGHTA and FQGNSA. The CDR3 is 16 amino acids. DNA of the CDR3: TGTGCCAGCAGCTTTCCGGGACTAGCGGGAGTAAATGAGCAGTTCTTC. It yields the protein CASSFPGLAGVNEQFF.

This clonotype was seen only a few times. At one end the junction does not follow the germline gene, possibly because of a read error. V usage is TRBV20-1 and J usage is TRBJ2-1; TRBD2 aligns across 9 bases. CDR1 and CDR2 from the germline V gene are DFQATT and SNEGSKA (reference sequence). This CDR3 spans 16 amino acids. The CDR3 region has the DNA TGCAGTGCTAGAGTGCGGGAGGGGAGGGGTTACAATGAGCGGTTCTTC. Its protein product is CSARVREGRGYNERFF.

This clonotype was observed at least ten times. V and J are TRBV20-1 and TRBJ2-7; no clear D gene. The CDR3 spans 13 residues. The germline CDR1 and CDR2 sequences are DFQATT and SNEGSKA (reference sequence). The germline V and J ends were trimmed by 2 bases and 3 bases, with 11 bases remaining between them. The CDR3 region has the DNA TGCAGTGCTAGAAGACGGCTGTACTACGAGCAGTACTTC. This codes for CSARRRLYYEQYF.